The rows below give T cell receptor beta chains drawn from one sample of a study of shared T cell receptors in the human thymus. Method: immunoSEQ multiplex PCR; TCRdb's copy keeps in-frame clones and lacks some. The profile shows around 730,000 clones, 80% to 90% of them singletons. These sequences were also reported in another study, on human thymus T cells.

Sequencing was performed on thymocytes. These receptors were collected from a girl under three years old with a congenital heart defect. CDR3s include the opening cysteine and the closing phenylalanine or tryptophan. The order of the fields is clone size, V gene, D gene, J gene, CDR3 DNA, CDR3 protein. D genes are given only for firm matches. Expanded clones get a size class; other rows say once, few or many, or leave the size out.

clone_size: few; v_call: TRBV28; d_call: .; j_call: TRBJ2-1; cdr3_nt: TGTGCCAGCAGTGACACTAAACCCGGGGGAGCCGTATACAATGAGCAGTTCTTC; cdr3_aa: CASSDTKPGGAVYNEQFF
clone_size: .; v_call: TRBV5-1; d_call: .; j_call: TRBJ1-1; cdr3_nt: TGCGCCAGCAAGAGTTCAGGGAAGAACACTGAAGCTTTCTTT; cdr3_aa: CASKSSGKNTEAFF
clone_size: few; v_call: TRBV2; d_call: .; j_call: TRBJ2-2; cdr3_nt: TGTGCCAGCAGTCGGAGGACCGGGGAGCTGTTTTTT; cdr3_aa: CASSRRTGELFF
clone_size: .; v_call: TRBV28; d_call: .; j_call: TRBJ1-2; cdr3_nt: TGTGCCAGCAGTTTGACCCACAGGGTTGGCTACACCTTC; cdr3_aa: CASSLTHRVGYTF
clone_size: .; v_call: TRBV6-1; d_call: TRBD2; j_call: TRBJ2-5; cdr3_nt: TGTGCCAGCAGTCCGGGGACTAGCGGGACGGAGACCCAGTACTTC; cdr3_aa: CASSPGTSGTETQYF
clone_size: .; v_call: TRBV9; d_call: .; j_call: TRBJ1-6; cdr3_nt: TGTGCCAGCAGCGTAGCCCCCCACAGGGAAATCTATAATTCACCCCTCCACTTT; cdr3_aa: CASSVAPHREIYNSPLHF
clone_size: .; v_call: TRBV30; d_call: TRBD1; j_call: TRBJ1-2; cdr3_nt: TGTGCCTGGAGCAATCTCGGGACAGAATCCTATGGCTACACCTTC; cdr3_aa: CAWSNLGTESYGYTF
clone_size: .; v_call: TRBV5-8; d_call: .; j_call: TRBJ2-1; cdr3_nt: TGTGCCAGCAGCTTGGGGCAGGGGTGGGTGAATGAGCAGTTCTTC; cdr3_aa: CASSLGQGWVNEQFF
clone_size: .; v_call: TRBV19; d_call: .; j_call: TRBJ1-4; cdr3_nt: TGTGCCAGTAGATCCGGCGGGGAGAAACTGTTTTTT; cdr3_aa: CASRSGGEKLFF
clone_size: .; v_call: TRBV7-3; d_call: .; j_call: TRBJ2-3; cdr3_nt: TGTGCCAGCAGCCGGGGACAACGCACAGATACGCAGTATTTT; cdr3_aa: CASSRGQRTDTQYF